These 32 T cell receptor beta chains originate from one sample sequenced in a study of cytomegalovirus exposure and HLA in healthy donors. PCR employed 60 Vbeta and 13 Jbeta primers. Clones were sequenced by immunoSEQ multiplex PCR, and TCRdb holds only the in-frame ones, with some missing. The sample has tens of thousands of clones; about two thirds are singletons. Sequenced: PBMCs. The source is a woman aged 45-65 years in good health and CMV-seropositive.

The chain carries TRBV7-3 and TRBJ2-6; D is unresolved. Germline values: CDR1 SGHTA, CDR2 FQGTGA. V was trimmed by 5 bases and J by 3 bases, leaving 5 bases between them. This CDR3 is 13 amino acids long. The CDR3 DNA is TGTGCCAGCAGCCCCGGTGGGGCCAACGTCCTGACTTTC. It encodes CASSPGGANVLTF. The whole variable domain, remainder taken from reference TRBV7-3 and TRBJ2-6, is GAGVSQTPSNKVTEKGKYVELRCDPISGHTALYWYRQSLGQGPEFLIYFQGTGAADDSGLPNDRFFAVRPEGSVSTLKIQRTERGDSAVYLCASSPGGANVLTFGAGSRLTVL.

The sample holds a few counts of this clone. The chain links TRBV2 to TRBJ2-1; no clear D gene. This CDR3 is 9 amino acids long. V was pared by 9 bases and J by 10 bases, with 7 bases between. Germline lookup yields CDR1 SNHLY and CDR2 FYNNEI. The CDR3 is CASRREQFF. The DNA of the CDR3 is TGTGCCAGTCGGAGAGAGCAGTTCTTC.

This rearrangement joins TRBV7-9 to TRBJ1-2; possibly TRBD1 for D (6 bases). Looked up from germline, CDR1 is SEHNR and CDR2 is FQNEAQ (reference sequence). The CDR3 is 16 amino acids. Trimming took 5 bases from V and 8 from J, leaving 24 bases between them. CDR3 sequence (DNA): TGTGCCAGCAGCAGGGGGACCGGGCCCTCAAATCGGGGCTACACCTTC. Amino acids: CASSRGTGPSNRGYTF.

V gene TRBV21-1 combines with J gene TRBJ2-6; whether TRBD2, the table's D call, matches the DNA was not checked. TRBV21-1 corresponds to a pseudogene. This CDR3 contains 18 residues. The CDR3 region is CASSARVCDVPGANVLTF. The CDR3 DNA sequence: TGTGCCAGCAGCGCCCGGGTCTGCGACGTACCCGGGGCCAACGTCCTGACTTTC.

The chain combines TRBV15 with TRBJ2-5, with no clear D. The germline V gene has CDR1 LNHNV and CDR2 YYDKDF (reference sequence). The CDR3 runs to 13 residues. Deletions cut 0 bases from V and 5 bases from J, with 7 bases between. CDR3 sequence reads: CATSRDFGETQYF. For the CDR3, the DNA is TGTGCCACCAGCAGAGATTTCGGGGAGACCCAGTACTTC. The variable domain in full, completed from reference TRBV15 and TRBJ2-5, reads DAMVIQNPRYQVTQFGKPVTLSCSQTLNHNVMYWYQQKSSQAPKLLFHYYDKDFNNEADTPDNFQSRRPNTSFCFLDIRSPGLGDTAMYLCATSRDFGETQYFGPGTRLLVL.

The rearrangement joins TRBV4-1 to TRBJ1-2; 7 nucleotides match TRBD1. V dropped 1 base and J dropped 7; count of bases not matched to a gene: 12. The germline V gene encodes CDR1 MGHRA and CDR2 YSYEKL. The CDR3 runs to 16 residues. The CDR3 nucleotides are TGCGCCAGCAGCCAAGGGGATATCAGGGGGGATAGTGGCTACACCTTC. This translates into CASSQGDIRGDSGYTF.

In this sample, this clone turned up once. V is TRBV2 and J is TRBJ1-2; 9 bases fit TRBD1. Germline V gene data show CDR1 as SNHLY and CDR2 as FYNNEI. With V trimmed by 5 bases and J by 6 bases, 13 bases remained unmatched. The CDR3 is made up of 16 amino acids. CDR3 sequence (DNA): TGTGCCAGCAGTATAGACCGGCTGGGACAGGGTCATGGCTACACCTTC. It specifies CASSIDRLGQGHGYTF.

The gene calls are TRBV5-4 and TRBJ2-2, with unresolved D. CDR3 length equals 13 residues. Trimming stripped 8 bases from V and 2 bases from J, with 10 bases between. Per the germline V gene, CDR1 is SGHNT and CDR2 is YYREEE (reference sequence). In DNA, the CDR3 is TGTGCCAGTTTAATGGCCAACACCGGGGAGCTGTTTTTT. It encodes CASLMANTGELFF.

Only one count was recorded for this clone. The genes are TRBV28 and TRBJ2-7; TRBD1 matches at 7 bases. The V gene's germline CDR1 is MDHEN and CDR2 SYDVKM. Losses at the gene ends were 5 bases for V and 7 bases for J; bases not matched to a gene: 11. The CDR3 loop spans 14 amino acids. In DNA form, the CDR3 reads TGTGCCAGCAGTCTTTTGACAGGGTCGGGGGAGCAGTACTTC. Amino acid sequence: CASSLLTGSGEQYF.

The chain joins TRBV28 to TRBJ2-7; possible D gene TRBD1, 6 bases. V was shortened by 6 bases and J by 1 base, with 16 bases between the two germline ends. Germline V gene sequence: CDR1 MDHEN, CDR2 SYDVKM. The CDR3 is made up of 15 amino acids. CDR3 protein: CASRHRFQGSYEQYF. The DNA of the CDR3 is TGTGCCAGCAGGCACCGGTTCCAGGGGTCCTACGAGCAGTACTTC.

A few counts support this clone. The CDR3 DNA sequence: TGTGCCAGCAGCCGCCAAGGTGGACCGGGACTAGCGGCGAGTAATGAGCAGTTCTTC. Translation gives CASSRQGGPGLAASNEQFF. The rearrangement joins TRBV7-3 to TRBJ2-1; 11 bases are a match to TRBD2. The CDR3 contains 19 residues. J lost 7 bases, V lost 5 bases, and 19 bases had no gene match. In germline, CDR1 is SGHTA, CDR2 FQGTGA.

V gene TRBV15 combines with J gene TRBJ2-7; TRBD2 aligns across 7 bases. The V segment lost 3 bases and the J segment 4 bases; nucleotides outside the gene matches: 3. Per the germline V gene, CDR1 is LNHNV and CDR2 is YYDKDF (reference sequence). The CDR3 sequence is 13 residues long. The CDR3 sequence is CATSSAGDYEQYF. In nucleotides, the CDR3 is TGTGCCACCAGCAGTGCGGGGGATTACGAGCAGTACTTC.

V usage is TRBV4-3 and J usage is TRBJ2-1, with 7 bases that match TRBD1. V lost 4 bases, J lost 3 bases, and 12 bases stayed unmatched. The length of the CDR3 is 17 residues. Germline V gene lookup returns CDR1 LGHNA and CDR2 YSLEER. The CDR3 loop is CASSRLPGQISYNEQFF. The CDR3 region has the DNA TGCGCCAGCAGCCGCTTACCGGGACAGATAAGCTACAATGAGCAGTTCTTC.

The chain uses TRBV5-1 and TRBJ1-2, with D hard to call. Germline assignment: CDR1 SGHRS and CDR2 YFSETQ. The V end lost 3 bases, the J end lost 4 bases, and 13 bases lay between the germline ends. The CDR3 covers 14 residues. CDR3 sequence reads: CASSSTKFGYGYTF. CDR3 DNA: TGCGCCAGCAGCTCCACAAAATTTGGCTATGGCTACACCTTC.

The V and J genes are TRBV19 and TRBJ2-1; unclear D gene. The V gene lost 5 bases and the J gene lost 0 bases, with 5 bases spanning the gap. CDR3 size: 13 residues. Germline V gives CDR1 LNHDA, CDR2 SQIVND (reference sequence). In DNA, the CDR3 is TGTGCCAGTAGTTTGAGCTCCTACAATGAGCAGTTCTTC. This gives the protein CASSLSSYNEQFF.

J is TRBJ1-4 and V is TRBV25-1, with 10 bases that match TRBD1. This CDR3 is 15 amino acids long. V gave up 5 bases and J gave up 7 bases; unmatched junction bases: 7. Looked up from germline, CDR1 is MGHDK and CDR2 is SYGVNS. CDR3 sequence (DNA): TGTGCCAGCAGTTACCCGGGACAGGGGAGTGAAAAACTGTTTTTT. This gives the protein CASSYPGQGSEKLFF.

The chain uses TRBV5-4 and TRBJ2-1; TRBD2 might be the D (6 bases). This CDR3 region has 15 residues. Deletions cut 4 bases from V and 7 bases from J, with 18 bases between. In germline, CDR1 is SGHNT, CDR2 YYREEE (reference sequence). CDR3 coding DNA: TGTGCCAGCAGCCCGGGTGGGGGGATTAGGAATGAGCAGTTCTTC. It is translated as CASSPGGGIRNEQFF.

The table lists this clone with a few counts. The CDR3 region has the DNA TGCGCCAGCAGCCAAGTGCCGGGGGGGAGCACAGATACGCAGTATTTT. Its protein product is CASSQVPGGSTDTQYF. The chain employs TRBV4-1 and TRBJ2-3, with 8 bases that match TRBD2. There are 16 residues in the CDR3. Germline CDR1 reads MGHRA; CDR2 reads YSYEKL. V shed 1 base, J shed 0 bases, and the junction held 3 bases outside the gene matches.

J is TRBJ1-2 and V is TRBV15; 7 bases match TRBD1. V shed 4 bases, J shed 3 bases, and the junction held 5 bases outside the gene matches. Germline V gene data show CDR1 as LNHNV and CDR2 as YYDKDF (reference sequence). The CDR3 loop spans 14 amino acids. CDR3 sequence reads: CATSKRQGDYGYTF. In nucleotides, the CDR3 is TGTGCCACCAGCAAGAGACAGGGAGACTATGGCTACACCTTC.

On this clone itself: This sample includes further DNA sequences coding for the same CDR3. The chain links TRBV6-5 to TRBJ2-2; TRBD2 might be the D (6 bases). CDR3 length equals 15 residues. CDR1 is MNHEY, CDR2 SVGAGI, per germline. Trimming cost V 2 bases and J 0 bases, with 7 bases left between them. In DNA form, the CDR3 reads TGTGCCAGCAGTTACCGGGGGACGAACACCGGGGAGCTGTTTTTT. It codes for CASSYRGTNTGELFF.

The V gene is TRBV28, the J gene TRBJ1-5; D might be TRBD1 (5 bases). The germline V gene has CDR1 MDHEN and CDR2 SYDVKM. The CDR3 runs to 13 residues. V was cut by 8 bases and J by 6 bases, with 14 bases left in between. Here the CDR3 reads CASGTLLGQPQHF. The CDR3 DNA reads TGTGCCAGCGGGACTCTGTTAGGTCAGCCCCAGCATTTT. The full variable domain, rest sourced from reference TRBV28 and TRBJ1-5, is DVKVTQSSRYLVKRTGEKVFLECVQDMDHENMFWYRQDPGLGLRLIYFSYDVKMKEKGDIPEGYSVSREKKERFSLILESASTNQTSMYLCASGTLLGQPQHFGDGTRLSIL.

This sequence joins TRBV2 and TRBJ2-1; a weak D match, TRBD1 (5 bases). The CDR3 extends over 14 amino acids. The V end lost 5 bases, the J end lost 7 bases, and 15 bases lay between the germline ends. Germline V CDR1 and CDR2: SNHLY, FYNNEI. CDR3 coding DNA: TGTGCCAGCAGTACCATTGACAGTTCAAATGAGCAGTTCTTC. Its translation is CASSTIDSSNEQFF.

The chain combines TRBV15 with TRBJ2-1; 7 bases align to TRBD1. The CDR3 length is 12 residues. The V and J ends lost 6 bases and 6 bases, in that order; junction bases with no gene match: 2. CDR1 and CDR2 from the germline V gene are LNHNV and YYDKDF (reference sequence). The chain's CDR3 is CATRAGGNEQFF. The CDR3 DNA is TGTGCCACCAGGGCAGGGGGCAATGAGCAGTTCTTC. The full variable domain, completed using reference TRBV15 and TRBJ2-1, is DAMVIQNPRYQVTQFGKPVTLSCSQTLNHNVMYWYQQKSSQAPKLLFHYYDKDFNNEADTPDNFQSRRPNTSFCFLDIRSPGLGDTAMYLCATRAGGNEQFFGPGTRLTVL.

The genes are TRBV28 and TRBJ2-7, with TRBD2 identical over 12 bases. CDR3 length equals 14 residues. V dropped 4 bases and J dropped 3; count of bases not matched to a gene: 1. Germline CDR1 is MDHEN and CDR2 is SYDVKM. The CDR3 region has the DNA TGTGCCAGCAGTTCACTAGCGGGAGGCTACGAGCAGTACTTC. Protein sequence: CASSSLAGGYEQYF.

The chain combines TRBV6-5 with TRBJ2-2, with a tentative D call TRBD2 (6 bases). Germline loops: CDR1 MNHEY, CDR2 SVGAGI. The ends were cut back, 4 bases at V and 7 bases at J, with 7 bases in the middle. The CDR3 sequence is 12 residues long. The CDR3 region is CASSSSVGELFF. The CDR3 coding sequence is TGTGCCAGCAGTTCTAGCGTCGGGGAGCTGTTTTTT.

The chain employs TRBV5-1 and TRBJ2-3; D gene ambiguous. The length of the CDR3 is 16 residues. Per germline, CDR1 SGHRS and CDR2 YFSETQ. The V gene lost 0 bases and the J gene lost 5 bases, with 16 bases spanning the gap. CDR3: CASSLGARPHKDTQYF. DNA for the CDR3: TGCGCCAGCAGCTTGGGGGCCAGACCCCACAAAGATACGCAGTATTTT.

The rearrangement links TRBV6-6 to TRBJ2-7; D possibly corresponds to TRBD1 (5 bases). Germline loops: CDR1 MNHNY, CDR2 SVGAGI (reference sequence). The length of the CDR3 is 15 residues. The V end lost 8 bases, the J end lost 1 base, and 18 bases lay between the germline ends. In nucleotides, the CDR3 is TGTGCCAGCCACAGGTCTTCCCATTCTTCCTACGAGCAGTACTTC. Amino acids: CASHRSSHSSYEQYF.

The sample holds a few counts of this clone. In nucleotides, the CDR3 is TGTGCCAGCAAGCAGGGGAGGGGGGGCACAGATACGCAGTATTTT. It specifies CASKQGRGGTDTQYF. The chain employs TRBV2 and TRBJ2-3; tentatively, D is TRBD2 (7 bases). Germline loops: CDR1 SNHLY, CDR2 FYNNEI. The CDR3 consists of 15 residues. V lost 7 bases, J lost 1 base, and 15 bases lay in between.

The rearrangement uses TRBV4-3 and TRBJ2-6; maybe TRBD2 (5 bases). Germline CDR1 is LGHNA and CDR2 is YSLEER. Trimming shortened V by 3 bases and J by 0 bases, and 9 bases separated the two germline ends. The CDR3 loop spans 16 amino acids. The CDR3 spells CASSHWESSGANVLTF. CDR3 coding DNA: TGCGCCAGCAGCCATTGGGAGTCCTCTGGGGCCAACGTCCTGACTTTC.

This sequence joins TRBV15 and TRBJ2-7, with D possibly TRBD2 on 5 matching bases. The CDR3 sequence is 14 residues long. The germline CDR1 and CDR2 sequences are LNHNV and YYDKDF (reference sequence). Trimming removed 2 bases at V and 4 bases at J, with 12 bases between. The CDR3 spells CATSRMGDHYEQYF. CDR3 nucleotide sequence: TGTGCCACCAGCAGAATGGGAGATCATTACGAGCAGTACTTC.

The DNA for the CDR3 is TGTGCCAGCAGCTTGCAGGGTGGGAACACTGAAGCTTTCTTT. Protein sequence: CASSLQGGNTEAFF. The gene calls are TRBV5-6 and TRBJ1-1, with D possibly being TRBD1 (5 bases). V shed 1 base and J shed 1 base, with 8 bases lying between them. CDR3 length equals 14 residues. Germline CDR1 and CDR2: SGHDT and YYEEEE.

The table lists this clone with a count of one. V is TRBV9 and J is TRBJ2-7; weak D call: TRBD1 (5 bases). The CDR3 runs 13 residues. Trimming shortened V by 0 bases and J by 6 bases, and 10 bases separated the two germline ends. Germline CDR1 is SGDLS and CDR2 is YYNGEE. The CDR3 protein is CASSVGMDTEQYF. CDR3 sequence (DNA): TGTGCCAGCAGCGTAGGAATGGACACCGAGCAGTACTTC.